Described below is a single TCR beta chain sequence and its context. Its antigen is not known. TCRdb's copy holds only in-frame clones and misses some; the assay was immunoSEQ multiplex PCR. This sample has tens of thousands of clones, with about 90% found just once. The sample comes from a study of T cells in localized non-small cell lung cancer. Study-level points and caveats: The greatest T cell clonality was found in uninvolved adjacent lung (higher than in tumor). A higher density of T cells in blood coincided with extended overall survival. Appearing in adjacent lung were a median roughly 60 of the top 100 tumor clones.

Germline assignment: CDR1 SGDLS and CDR2 YYNGEE. The CDR3 contains 13 residues. With 4 bases removed from V and 3 bases from J, the gap between germline ends came to 10 bases. Specimen: peripheral blood, collected before any cancer treatment. The chain couples TRBV9 to TRBJ2-5; D call uncertain. The clonotype originates from a male donor aged 60 or over with stage I squamous cell lung carcinoma. CDR3 amino acids: CASSLFGEETQYF. The DNA of the CDR3 is TGTGCCAGCAGCTTGTTCGGCGAAGAGACCCAGTACTTC.